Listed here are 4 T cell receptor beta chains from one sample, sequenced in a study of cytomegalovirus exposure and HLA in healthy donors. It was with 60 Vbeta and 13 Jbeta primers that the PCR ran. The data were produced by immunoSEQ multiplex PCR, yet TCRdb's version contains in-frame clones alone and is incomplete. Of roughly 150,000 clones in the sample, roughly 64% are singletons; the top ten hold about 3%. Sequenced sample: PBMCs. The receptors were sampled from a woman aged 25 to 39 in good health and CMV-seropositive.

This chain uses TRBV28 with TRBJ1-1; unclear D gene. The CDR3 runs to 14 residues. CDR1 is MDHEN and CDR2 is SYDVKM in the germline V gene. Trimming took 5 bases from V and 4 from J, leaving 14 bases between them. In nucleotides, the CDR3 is TGTGCCAGCAGTCCAGCTTCTAGTTTCACTGAAGCTTTCTTT. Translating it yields CASSPASSFTEAFF.

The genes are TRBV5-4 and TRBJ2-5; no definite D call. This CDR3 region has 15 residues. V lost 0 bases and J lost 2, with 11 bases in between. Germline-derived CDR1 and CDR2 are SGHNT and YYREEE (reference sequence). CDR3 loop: CASSLVGRLQETQYF. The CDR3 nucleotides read TGTGCCAGCAGCTTGGTGGGCAGGTTACAAGAGACCCAGTACTTC.

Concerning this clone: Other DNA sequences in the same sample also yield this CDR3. In DNA form, the CDR3 reads TGTGCCAGCAGCTTGATAGGGGGCAACACTGAAGCTTTCTTT. This sequence encodes CASSLIGGNTEAFF. J is TRBJ1-1 and V is TRBV7-9; 7 nucleotides align to TRBD1. V was pared by 3 bases and J by 2 bases, with 3 bases of the junction left unmatched. CDR1 and CDR2 (germline): SEHNR, FQNEAQ (reference sequence). CDR3 length: 14 amino acids.

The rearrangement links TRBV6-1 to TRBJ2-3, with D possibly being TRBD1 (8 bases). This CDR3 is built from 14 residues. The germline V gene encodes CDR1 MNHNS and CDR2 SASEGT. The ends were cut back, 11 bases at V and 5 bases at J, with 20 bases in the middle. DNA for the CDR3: TGTGCCGGCACCACAGGGGGGGTTATAGATACGCAGTATTTT. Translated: CAGTTGGVIDTQYF.